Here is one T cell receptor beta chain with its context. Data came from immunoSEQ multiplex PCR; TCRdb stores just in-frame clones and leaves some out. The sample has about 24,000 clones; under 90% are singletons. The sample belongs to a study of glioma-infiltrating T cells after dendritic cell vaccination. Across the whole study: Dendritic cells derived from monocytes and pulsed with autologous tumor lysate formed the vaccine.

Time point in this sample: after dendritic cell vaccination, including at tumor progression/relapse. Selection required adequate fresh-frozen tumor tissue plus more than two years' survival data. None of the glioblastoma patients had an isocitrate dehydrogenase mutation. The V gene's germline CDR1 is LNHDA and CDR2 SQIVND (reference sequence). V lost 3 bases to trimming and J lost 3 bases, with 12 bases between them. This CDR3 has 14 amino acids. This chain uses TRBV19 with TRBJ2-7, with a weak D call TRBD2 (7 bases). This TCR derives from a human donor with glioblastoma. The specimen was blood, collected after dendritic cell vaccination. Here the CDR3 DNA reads TGTGCCAGTAGTATGAGGGGGGGGATCTACGAGCAGTACTTC. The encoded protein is CASSMRGGIYEQYF.